Detailed here is one T cell receptor (beta chain). The data derive from a study of blood T cell repertoires in COVID-19. Study overall: Spain, Italy and the United States supplied samples that represented acute and convalescent COVID-19. In each case, the material was cDNA or gDNA derived from T cells, B-cell-depleted T cells, or PBMCs.

Germline lookup yields CDR1 MNHEY and CDR2 SVGEGT. V lost 4 bases, J lost 5 bases, and 9 bases lay in between. CDR3 length: 13 residues. How the authors handled the data: Quantification of nucleated cells was approximated via reference gene primer amplification. Sequencing used immunoSEQ multiplex PCR; TCRdb keeps in-frame clones, though not all of them. D and trimming come from the DNA, and the V and J calls and clone size come from that table. This sample carries 100,000 or so clones, approximately 85% of them seen once, and the ten largest clones take 2.1%. This sequence originates from a human donor in a cohort sampled during active COVID-19. Sequenced sample: peripheral blood. The chain uses TRBV6-2 or TRBV6-3 and TRBJ1-5; D is unresolved. Here the CDR3 reads CASSLWGDQPQHF. For the CDR3, the DNA is TGTGCCAGCAGTTTGTGGGGAGATCAGCCCCAGCATTTT.